These T cell receptor beta chains were read from a single sample in a study of blood T cell repertoires in COVID-19. Some clones are missing from TCRdb's copy, which holds only in-frame ones; the method was immunoSEQ multiplex PCR. The sample consists of 150,000 to 200,000 clones, more than 75% of them appearing once. The sample taken for sequencing was peripheral blood. The receptors shown here come from a woman between 55 and 75 years old with COVID-19, enrolled during active disease. Both conserved end residues are part of each CDR3. A D gene is named only where the DNA matches it firmly. Not all rows give a size; the values are once, few, many and, for expanded clones, a class.

v_gene: TRBV5-1
abundance: NA
j_gene: TRBJ1-6
d_gene: NA
CDR3aa: CASSLARASYNSPLHF
CDR3nt: TGCGCCAGCAGCTTGGCCAGGGCCTCCTATAATTCACCCCTCCACTTT

v_gene: TRBV6-5
abundance: NA
j_gene: TRBJ1-1
d_gene: TRBD1
CDR3aa: CASRTGEPARAFF
CDR3nt: TGTGCCAGCAGGACAGGGGAACCCGCCAGAGCTTTCTTT

v_gene: TRBV3-1/TRBV3-2
abundance: NA
j_gene: TRBJ1-1
d_gene: TRBD1
CDR3aa: CASSPGDSEAFF
CDR3nt: TGTGCCAGCAGCCCGGGGGACAGTGAAGCTTTCTTT

v_gene: TRBV5-1
abundance: NA
j_gene: TRBJ2-7
d_gene: NA
CDR3aa: CASSLAGTYYEQYF
CDR3nt: TGCGCCAGCAGCTTGGCAGGGACTTACTACGAGCAGTACTTC

v_gene: TRBV5-4
abundance: NA
j_gene: TRBJ1-5
d_gene: NA
CDR3aa: CASSVEGGNQPQHF
CDR3nt: TGTGCCAGCAGCGTTGAGGGGGGCAATCAGCCCCAGCATTTT

v_gene: TRBV5-4
abundance: many
j_gene: TRBJ2-3
d_gene: TRBD1
CDR3aa: CASSLGQGIDTQYF
CDR3nt: TGTGCCAGCAGCTTGGGACAGGGCATCGATACGCAGTATTTT

v_gene: TRBV5-5
abundance: NA
j_gene: TRBJ1-5
d_gene: NA
CDR3aa: CASSVRALNQPQHF
CDR3nt: TGTGCCAGCAGCGTCAGGGCACTCAATCAGCCCCAGCATTTT

v_gene: TRBV6-2/TRBV6-3
abundance: NA
j_gene: TRBJ1-5
d_gene: TRBD1
CDR3aa: CASSPDRGQPQHF
CDR3nt: TGTGCCAGCAGCCCAGACAGGGGACAGCCCCAGCATTTT

v_gene: TRBV19
abundance: few
j_gene: TRBJ1-6
d_gene: TRBD1
CDR3aa: CASSADRTIPLHF
CDR3nt: TGTGCCAGTAGTGCGGACAGGACCATACCCCTCCACTTT

v_gene: TRBV5-1
abundance: NA
j_gene: TRBJ1-4
d_gene: NA
CDR3aa: CASSLRPRGEKLFF
CDR3nt: TGCGCCAGCAGCTTGAGGCCGCGGGGGGAAAAACTGTTTTTT

v_gene: TRBV15
abundance: NA
j_gene: TRBJ2-1
d_gene: TRBD1
CDR3aa: CATSRDYGQGYNEQFF
CDR3nt: TGTGCCACCAGCAGAGATTACGGACAGGGCTACAATGAGCAGTTCTTC

v_gene: TRBV9
abundance: NA
j_gene: TRBJ2-7
d_gene: NA
CDR3aa: CASSVGAGRYEQYF
CDR3nt: TGTGCCAGCAGCGTAGGGGCGGGCCGCTACGAGCAGTACTTC

v_gene: TRBV9
abundance: NA
j_gene: TRBJ1-6
d_gene: NA
CDR3aa: CASSVGGYSSYNSPLHF
CDR3nt: TGTGCCAGCAGCGTAGGAGGGTACAGCTCCTATAATTCACCCCTCCACTTT

v_gene: TRBV7-9
abundance: NA
j_gene: TRBJ2-5
d_gene: TRBD1
CDR3aa: CASSSRDRVETQYF
CDR3nt: TGTGCCAGCAGCTCTAGGGACAGGGTTGAGACCCAGTACTTC

v_gene: TRBV7-8
abundance: once
j_gene: TRBJ1-4
d_gene: NA
CDR3aa: CASSSGPQEKLFF
CDR3nt: TGTGCCAGCAGTTCGGGTCCTCAGGAAAAACTGTTTTTT

v_gene: TRBV5-1
abundance: few
j_gene: TRBJ1-2
d_gene: NA
CDR3aa: CASSLSSNYGYTF
CDR3nt: TGCGCCAGCAGCTTGTCGTCTAACTATGGCTACACCTTC

v_gene: TRBV20-1
abundance: NA
j_gene: TRBJ1-5
d_gene: NA
CDR3aa: CSASRSPDQPQHF
CDR3nt: TGCAGTGCTAGTCGCTCCCCGGATCAGCCCCAGCATTTT

v_gene: TRBV3-1/TRBV3-2
abundance: NA
j_gene: TRBJ2-1
d_gene: TRBD2
CDR3aa: CASSPELAGFNEQFF
CDR3nt: TGTGCCAGCAGCCCGGAACTAGCGGGTTTTAATGAGCAGTTCTTC

v_gene: TRBV19
abundance: NA
j_gene: TRBJ2-5
d_gene: TRBD2
CDR3aa: CASSRGLEDRETQYF
CDR3nt: TGTGCCAGTAGTCGGGGACTAGAGGACCGGGAGACCCAGTACTTC

v_gene: TRBV21-1
abundance: NA
j_gene: TRBJ1-6
d_gene: NA
CDR3aa: CASSKPGTGIEDDNSPLHF
CDR3nt: TGTGCCAGCAGCAAACCGGGGACAGGGATTGAGGACGATAATTCACCCCTCCACTTT

v_gene: TRBV28
abundance: NA
j_gene: TRBJ1-2
d_gene: TRBD1
CDR3aa: CASSQGAELGYTF
CDR3nt: TGTGCCAGCAGCCAGGGGGCTGAATTGGGCTACACCTTC

v_gene: TRBV18
abundance: NA
j_gene: TRBJ1-5
d_gene: NA
CDR3aa: CASSPQGGQPQHF
CDR3nt: TGTGCCAGCTCACCGCAGGGTGGACAGCCCCAGCATTTT

v_gene: TRBV2
abundance: few
j_gene: TRBJ1-6
d_gene: NA
CDR3aa: CASSASGGRSGSPLHF
CDR3nt: TGTGCCAGCAGTGCCTCGGGGGGCCGATCTGGTTCACCCCTCCACTTT

v_gene: TRBV5-1
abundance: NA
j_gene: TRBJ2-5
d_gene: NA
CDR3aa: CASSLYTGLTETQYF
CDR3nt: TGCGCCAGCAGCTTGTACACAGGGTTGACAGAGACCCAGTACTTC

v_gene: TRBV15
abundance: NA
j_gene: TRBJ2-4
d_gene: TRBD2
CDR3aa: CATKERGDPLAKNIQYF
CDR3nt: TGTGCCACCAAAGAGCGGGGGGACCCTTTAGCCAAAAACATTCAGTACTTC

v_gene: TRBV30
abundance: NA
j_gene: TRBJ2-1
d_gene: TRBD2
CDR3aa: CAWTSSLAGSYNEQFF
CDR3nt: TGTGCCTGGACCTCCTCACTAGCGGGATCCTACAATGAGCAGTTCTTC

v_gene: TRBV6-2/TRBV6-3
abundance: NA
j_gene: TRBJ1-2
d_gene: NA
CDR3aa: CASSYSEDYGYTF
CDR3nt: TGTGCCAGCAGTTACTCGGAGGACTATGGCTACACCTTC

v_gene: TRBV6-4
abundance: NA
j_gene: TRBJ2-2
d_gene: NA
CDR3aa: CASRDSQAGELFF
CDR3nt: TGTGCCAGCAGAGATTCACAGGCCGGGGAGCTGTTTTTT

v_gene: TRBV6-1
abundance: few
j_gene: TRBJ2-2
d_gene: TRBD1
CDR3aa: CASSEARGQPNLSGELFF
CDR3nt: TGTGCCAGCAGTGAAGCGAGGGGACAGCCCAATCTTTCGGGGGAGCTGTTTTTT

v_gene: TRBV29-1
abundance: NA
j_gene: TRBJ2-5
d_gene: TRBD1
CDR3aa: CSGRDSWTEETQYF
CDR3nt: TGCAGCGGTCGGGACAGTTGGACCGAAGAGACCCAGTACTTC

v_gene: TRBV7-2
abundance: NA
j_gene: TRBJ2-7
d_gene: NA
CDR3aa: CASSLGAETGRYEQYF
CDR3nt: TGTGCCAGCAGCTTAGGAGCGGAGACAGGGAGGTACGAGCAGTACTTC

v_gene: TRBV3-1/TRBV3-2
abundance: NA
j_gene: TRBJ2-2
d_gene: NA
CDR3aa: CASGNAGRSGELFF
CDR3nt: TGTGCCAGCGGTAACGCGGGACGTTCAGGGGAGCTGTTTTTT

v_gene: TRBV3-1/TRBV3-2
abundance: NA
j_gene: TRBJ1-1
d_gene: NA
CDR3aa: CASSQGRQGPGAFF
CDR3nt: TGTGCCAGCAGCCAAGGACGGCAGGGGCCCGGAGCTTTCTTT

v_gene: TRBV7-3
abundance: NA
j_gene: TRBJ2-1
d_gene: TRBD1
CDR3aa: CASSQDRGFNNEQFF
CDR3nt: TGTGCCAGCAGCCAGGACAGGGGGTTCAACAATGAGCAGTTCTTC

v_gene: TRBV7-3
abundance: once
j_gene: TRBJ2-5
d_gene: NA
CDR3aa: CASSFRGKGTQYF
CDR3nt: TGTGCCAGCAGCTTTCGGGGGAAAGGGACCCAGTACTTC

v_gene: TRBV5-1
abundance: NA
j_gene: TRBJ1-6
d_gene: TRBD1
CDR3aa: CASSLGGGYSPLHF
CDR3nt: TGCGCCAGCAGCTTGGGAGGGGGCTATTCACCCCTCCACTTT

v_gene: TRBV4-3
abundance: NA
j_gene: TRBJ2-7
d_gene: NA
CDR3aa: CASSQDLGAGVNEQYF
CDR3nt: TGCGCCAGCAGCCAAGATTTGGGGGCGGGGGTAAACGAGCAGTACTTC

v_gene: TRBV7-2
abundance: NA
j_gene: TRBJ2-5
d_gene: TRBD2
CDR3aa: CASSFGLAEKTQYF
CDR3nt: TGTGCCAGCAGCTTTGGACTAGCGGAAAAGACCCAGTACTTC

v_gene: TRBV7-2
abundance: once
j_gene: TRBJ2-3
d_gene: TRBD2
CDR3aa: CASSPWRGTDTQYF
CDR3nt: TGTGCCAGCAGCCCTTGGCGGGGGACAGATACGCAGTATTTT

v_gene: TRBV5-6
abundance: NA
j_gene: TRBJ2-7
d_gene: NA
CDR3aa: CASSRRLVASYEQYF
CDR3nt: TGTGCCAGCAGCCGAAGACTAGTAGCATCCTACGAGCAGTACTTC

v_gene: TRBV30
abundance: NA
j_gene: TRBJ2-2
d_gene: NA
CDR3aa: CAWSLITLGSVFF
CDR3nt: TGTGCCTGGAGCCTTATAACCCTGGGCTCGGTGTTTTTT

v_gene: TRBV3-1/TRBV3-2
abundance: NA
j_gene: TRBJ1-4
d_gene: NA
CDR3aa: CASSQGVWAGKLFF
CDR3nt: TGTGCCAGCAGCCAAGGGGTATGGGCCGGAAAACTGTTTTTT

v_gene: TRBV5-1
abundance: NA
j_gene: TRBJ1-3
d_gene: TRBD1
CDR3aa: CASSHGDRGFSGNTIYF
CDR3nt: TGCGCCAGCAGCCACGGGGACAGGGGATTCTCTGGAAACACCATATATTTT

v_gene: TRBV10-3
abundance: NA
j_gene: TRBJ2-7
d_gene: TRBD2
CDR3aa: CAITRTSGSYEQYF
CDR3nt: TGTGCCATCACCAGGACTAGCGGGAGCTACGAGCAGTACTTC

v_gene: TRBV19
abundance: NA
j_gene: TRBJ1-1
d_gene: NA
CDR3aa: CASSPYLGGNTEAFF
CDR3nt: TGTGCCAGTAGCCCCTACCTAGGTGGGAACACTGAAGCTTTCTTT

v_gene: TRBV6-5
abundance: NA
j_gene: TRBJ1-6
d_gene: TRBD1
CDR3aa: CASSYAQGAGNSPLHF
CDR3nt: TGTGCCAGCAGTTACGCCCAGGGGGCGGGTAATTCACCCCTCCACTTT

v_gene: TRBV28
abundance: NA
j_gene: TRBJ1-6
d_gene: NA
CDR3aa: CASTLSGGSGNSPLHF
CDR3nt: TGTGCCAGCACCCTCAGTGGAGGGAGTGGCAATTCACCCCTCCACTTT

v_gene: TRBV6-5
abundance: NA
j_gene: TRBJ2-7
d_gene: TRBD2
CDR3aa: CASTQAGSSYEQYF
CDR3nt: TGTGCCAGCACCCAAGCGGGGTCCTCCTACGAGCAGTACTTC

v_gene: TRBV7-8
abundance: NA
j_gene: TRBJ1-5
d_gene: NA
CDR3aa: CASSLSGQWGGKPQHF
CDR3nt: TGTGCCAGCAGCTTGTCAGGGCAGTGGGGCGGCAAGCCCCAGCATTTT

v_gene: TRBV10-2
abundance: NA
j_gene: TRBJ1-4
d_gene: NA
CDR3aa: CASGNPQGLGEKLFF
CDR3nt: TGCGCCAGCGGAAATCCTCAGGGATTAGGTGAAAAACTGTTTTTT

v_gene: TRBV7-2
abundance: NA
j_gene: TRBJ2-3
d_gene: TRBD2
CDR3aa: CASSPGTSGRDTQYF
CDR3nt: TGTGCCAGCAGCCCTGGGACTAGCGGGAGGGATACGCAGTATTTT

v_gene: TRBV9
abundance: few
j_gene: TRBJ2-1
d_gene: TRBD2
CDR3aa: CASSPRLAYNEQFF
CDR3nt: TGTGCCAGCAGCCCTCGACTAGCTTACAATGAGCAGTTCTTC

v_gene: TRBV5-1
abundance: NA
j_gene: TRBJ1-6
d_gene: TRBD1
CDR3aa: CASSTGDPDSPLHF
CDR3nt: TGCGCCAGCAGCACAGGGGATCCAGATTCACCCCTCCACTTT

v_gene: TRBV4-2
abundance: NA
j_gene: TRBJ2-6
d_gene: NA
CDR3aa: CASSQESYWEKSGANVLTF
CDR3nt: TGTGCCAGCAGCCAAGAATCGTATTGGGAGAAATCTGGGGCCAACGTCCTGACTTTC

v_gene: TRBV28
abundance: NA
j_gene: TRBJ2-7
d_gene: NA
CDR3aa: CASSQVSYEQYF
CDR3nt: TGTGCCAGCAGCCAGGTCTCCTACGAGCAGTACTTC

v_gene: TRBV6-5
abundance: NA
j_gene: TRBJ1-2
d_gene: NA
CDR3aa: CASSYRAGANGYTF
CDR3nt: TGTGCCAGCAGTTACCGGGCAGGGGCTAATGGCTACACCTTC

v_gene: TRBV5-1
abundance: NA
j_gene: TRBJ2-2
d_gene: TRBD1
CDR3aa: CASSLADRDTGELFF
CDR3nt: TGCGCCAGCAGCTTGGCGGACAGGGATACCGGGGAGCTGTTTTTT

v_gene: TRBV30
abundance: NA
j_gene: TRBJ2-3
d_gene: NA
CDR3aa: CAWSPRGALTDTQYF
CDR3nt: TGTGCCTGGAGTCCCCGGGGAGCCCTCACAGATACGCAGTATTTT

v_gene: TRBV9
abundance: NA
j_gene: TRBJ2-1
d_gene: NA
CDR3aa: CASSVFSSSNEQFF
CDR3nt: TGTGCCAGCAGCGTTTTTTCTAGCAGCAATGAGCAGTTCTTC

v_gene: TRBV7-8
abundance: NA
j_gene: TRBJ2-7
d_gene: TRBD1
CDR3aa: CASSLNGQGAAYEQYF
CDR3nt: TGTGCCAGCAGCTTAAATGGCCAGGGGGCGGCCTACGAGCAGTACTTC